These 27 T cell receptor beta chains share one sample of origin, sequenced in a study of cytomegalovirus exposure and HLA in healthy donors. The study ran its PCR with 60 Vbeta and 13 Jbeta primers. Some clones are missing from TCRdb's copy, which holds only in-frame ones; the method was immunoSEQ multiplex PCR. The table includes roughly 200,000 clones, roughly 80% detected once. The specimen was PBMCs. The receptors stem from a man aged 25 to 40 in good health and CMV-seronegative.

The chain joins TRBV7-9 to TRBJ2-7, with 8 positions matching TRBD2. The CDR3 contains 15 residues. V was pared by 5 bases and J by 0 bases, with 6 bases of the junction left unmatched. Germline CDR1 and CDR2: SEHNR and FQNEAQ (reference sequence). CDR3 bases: TGTGCCAGCAGCACGGGGGGGAGGAGCTCCTACGAGCAGTACTTC. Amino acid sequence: CASSTGGRSSYEQYF.

The CDR3 reads CASRRTMAYEQYF. The CDR3 DNA sequence: TGTGCCAGCAGGAGGACTATGGCCTACGAGCAGTACTTC. This chain connects TRBV6-1 to TRBJ2-7; tentative D call: TRBD2 (6 bases). The CDR3 consists of 13 residues. The germline gives CDR1 MNHNS, CDR2 SASEGT. Trimming removed 6 bases at V and 2 bases at J, with 11 bases between.

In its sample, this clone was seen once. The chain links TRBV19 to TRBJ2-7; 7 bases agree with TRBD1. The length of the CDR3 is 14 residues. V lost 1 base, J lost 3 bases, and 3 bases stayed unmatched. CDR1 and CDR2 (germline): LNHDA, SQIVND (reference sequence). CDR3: CASSIAGQIYEQYF. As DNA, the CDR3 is TGTGCCAGTAGTATAGCGGGACAGATCTACGAGCAGTACTTC.

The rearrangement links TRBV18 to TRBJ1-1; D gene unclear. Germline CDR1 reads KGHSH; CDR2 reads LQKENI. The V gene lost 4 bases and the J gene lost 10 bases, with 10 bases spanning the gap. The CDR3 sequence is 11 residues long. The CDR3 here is CASSQTRGAFF. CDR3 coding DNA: TGTGCCAGCTCACAAACCCGGGGAGCTTTCTTT.

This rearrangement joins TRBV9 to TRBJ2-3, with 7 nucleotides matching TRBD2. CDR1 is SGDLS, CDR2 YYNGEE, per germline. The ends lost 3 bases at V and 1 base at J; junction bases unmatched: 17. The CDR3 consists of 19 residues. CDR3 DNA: TGTGCCAGCAGCGGCGGGGGAAACTCACCAATCCACGGCACAGATACGCAGTATTTT. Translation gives CASSGGGNSPIHGTDTQYF.

The CDR3 loop is CASSFGRGFTYEQYF. In nucleotides, the CDR3 is TGTGCCAGCAGCTTCGGGCGGGGGTTTACCTACGAGCAGTACTTC. The chain combines TRBV11-1 with TRBJ2-7, with 7 nucleotides matching TRBD2. This CDR3 has 15 residues. Germline V CDR1 and CDR2: SGHAT, FQDESV (reference sequence). V lost 3 bases to trimming and J lost 2 bases; unmatched junction nucleotides: 7. The entire variable domain, with the rest obtained from reference TRBV11-1 and TRBJ2-7, is as follows: EAEVAQSPRYKITEKSQAVAFWCDPISGHATLYWYRQILGQGPELLVQFQDESVVDDSQLPKDRFSAERLKGVDSTLKIQPAELGDSAMYLCASSFGRGFTYEQYFGPGTRLTVT.

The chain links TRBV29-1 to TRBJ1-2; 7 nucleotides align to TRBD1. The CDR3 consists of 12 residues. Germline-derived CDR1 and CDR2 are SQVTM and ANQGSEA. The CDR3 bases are TGCAGTTTCAGGGGGAATCGCTATGGCTACACCTTC. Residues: CSFRGNRYGYTF.

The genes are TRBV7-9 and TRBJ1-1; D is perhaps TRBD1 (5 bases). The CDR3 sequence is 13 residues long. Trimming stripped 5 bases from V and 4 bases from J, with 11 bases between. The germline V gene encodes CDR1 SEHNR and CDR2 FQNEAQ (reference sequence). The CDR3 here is CASSMGGITEAFF. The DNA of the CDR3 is TGTGCCAGCAGCATGGGGGGGATCACTGAAGCTTTCTTT.

CDR3 DNA: TGCGCCAGCAGCTTTTTACAGGGGCCCTCCGTTAGAGAGCAGTACTTC. It specifies CASSFLQGPSVREQYF. The J gene is TRBJ2-7, the V gene TRBV5-1, with 7 bases identical to TRBD1. Looked up from germline, CDR1 is SGHRS and CDR2 is YFSETQ. J lost 7 bases, V lost 2 bases, and 15 bases had no gene match. The CDR3 covers 16 residues.

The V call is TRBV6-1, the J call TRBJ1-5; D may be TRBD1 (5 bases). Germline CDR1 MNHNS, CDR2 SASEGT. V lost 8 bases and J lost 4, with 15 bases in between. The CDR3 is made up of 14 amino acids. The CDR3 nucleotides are TGTGCCAGCGGACAAGGACCCGTAAATCAGCCCCAGCATTTT. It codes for CASGQGPVNQPQHF.

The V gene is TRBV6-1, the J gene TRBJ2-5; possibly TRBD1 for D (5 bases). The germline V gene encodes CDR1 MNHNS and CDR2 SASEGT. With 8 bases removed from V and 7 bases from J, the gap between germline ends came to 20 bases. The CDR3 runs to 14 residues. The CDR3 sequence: CASLDQGEWGTQYF. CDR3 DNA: TGTGCCAGCCTTGACCAAGGGGAATGGGGGACCCAGTACTTC.

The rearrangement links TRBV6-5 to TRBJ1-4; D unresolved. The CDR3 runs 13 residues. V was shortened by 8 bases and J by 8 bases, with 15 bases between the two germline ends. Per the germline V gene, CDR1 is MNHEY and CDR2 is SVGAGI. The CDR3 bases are TGTGCCAGCTCGGACTGGGCTAGGGAAAAACTGTTTTTT. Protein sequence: CASSDWAREKLFF.

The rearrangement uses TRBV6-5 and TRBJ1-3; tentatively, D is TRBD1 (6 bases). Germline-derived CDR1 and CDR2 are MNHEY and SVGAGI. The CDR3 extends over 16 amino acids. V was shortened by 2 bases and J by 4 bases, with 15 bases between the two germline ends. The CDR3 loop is CASSYGGGGGGNTIYF. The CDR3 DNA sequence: TGTGCCAGCAGTTACGGGGGAGGGGGGGGAGGAAACACCATATATTTT.

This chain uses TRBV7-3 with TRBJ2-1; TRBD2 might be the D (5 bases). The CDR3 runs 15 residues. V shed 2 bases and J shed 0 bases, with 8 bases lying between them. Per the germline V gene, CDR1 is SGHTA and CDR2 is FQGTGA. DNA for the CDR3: TGTGCCAGCAGCTTAGAAGGGAGCTCCTACAATGAGCAGTTCTTC. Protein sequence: CASSLEGSSYNEQFF.

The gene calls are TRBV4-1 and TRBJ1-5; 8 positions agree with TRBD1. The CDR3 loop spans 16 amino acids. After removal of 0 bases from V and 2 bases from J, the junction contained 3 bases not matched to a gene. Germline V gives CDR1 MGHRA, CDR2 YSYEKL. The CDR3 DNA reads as TGCGCCAGCAGCCAAGATCAGGGACAGGGCAATCAGCCCCAGCATTTT. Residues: CASSQDQGQGNQPQHF.

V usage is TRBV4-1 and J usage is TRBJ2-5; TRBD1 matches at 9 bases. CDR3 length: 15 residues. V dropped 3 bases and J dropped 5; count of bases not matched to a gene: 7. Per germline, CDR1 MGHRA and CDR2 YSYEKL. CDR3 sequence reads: CASSHLPGTGETQYF. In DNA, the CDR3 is TGCGCCAGCAGCCATCTCCCCGGGACAGGGGAGACCCAGTACTTC.

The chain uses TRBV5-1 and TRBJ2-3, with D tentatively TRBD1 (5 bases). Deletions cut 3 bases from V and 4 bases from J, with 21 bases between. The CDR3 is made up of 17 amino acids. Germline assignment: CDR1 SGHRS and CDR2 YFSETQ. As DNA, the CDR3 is TGCGCCAGCAGCTCCGAACAACAGATTTGGGGCGCAGATACGCAGTATTTT. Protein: CASSSEQQIWGADTQYF.

The CDR3 sequence: CASSVGEAGRLGDTQYF. CDR3 in DNA: TGTGCCAGCAGCGTAGGAGAAGCGGGGCGGCTTGGAGATACGCAGTATTTT. The chain recombines TRBV9 with TRBJ2-3; 7 nucleotides align to TRBD2. V was clipped by 0 bases and J by 5 bases; unmatched bases: 12. CDR1 is SGDLS, CDR2 YYNGEE, per germline. The CDR3 runs 17 residues.

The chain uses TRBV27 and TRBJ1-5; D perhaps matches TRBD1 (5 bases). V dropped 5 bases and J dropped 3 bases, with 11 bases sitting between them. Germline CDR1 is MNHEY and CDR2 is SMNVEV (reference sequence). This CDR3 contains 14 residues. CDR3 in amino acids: CASSLDRLNQPQHF. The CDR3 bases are TGTGCCAGCAGTCTAGACAGACTCAATCAGCCCCAGCATTTT.

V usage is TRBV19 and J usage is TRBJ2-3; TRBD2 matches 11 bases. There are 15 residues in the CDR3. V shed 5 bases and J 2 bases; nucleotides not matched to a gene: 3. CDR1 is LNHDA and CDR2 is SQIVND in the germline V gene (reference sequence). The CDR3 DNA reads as TGTGCCAGTAGTCTAGCGGGGGGATTCACAGATACGCAGTATTTT. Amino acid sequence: CASSLAGGFTDTQYF.

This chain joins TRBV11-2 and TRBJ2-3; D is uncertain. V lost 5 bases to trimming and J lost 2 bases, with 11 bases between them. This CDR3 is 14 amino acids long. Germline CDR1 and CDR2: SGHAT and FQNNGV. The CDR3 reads CASSRAGLTDTQYF. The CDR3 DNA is TGTGCCAGCAGCCGAGCTGGGCTCACAGATACGCAGTATTTT. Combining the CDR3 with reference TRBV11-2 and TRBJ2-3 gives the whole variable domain EAGVAQSPRYKIIEKRQSVAFWCNPISGHATLYWYQQILGQGPKLLIQFQNNGVVDDSQLPKDRFSAERLKGVDSTLKIQPAKLEDSAVYLCASSRAGLTDTQYFGPGTRLTVL.

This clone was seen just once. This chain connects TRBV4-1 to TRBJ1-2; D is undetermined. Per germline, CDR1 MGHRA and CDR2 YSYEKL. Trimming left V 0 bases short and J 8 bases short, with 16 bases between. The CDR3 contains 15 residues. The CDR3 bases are TGCGCCAGCAGCCAAGATCCGGGGAACAGTCGGGGCTACACCTTC. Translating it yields CASSQDPGNSRGYTF.

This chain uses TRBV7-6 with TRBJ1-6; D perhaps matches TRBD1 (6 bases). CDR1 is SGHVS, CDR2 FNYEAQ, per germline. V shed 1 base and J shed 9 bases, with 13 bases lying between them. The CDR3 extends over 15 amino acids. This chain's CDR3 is CASSLEQGYRSPLHF. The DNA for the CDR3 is TGTGCCAGCAGCTTAGAACAGGGCTATCGTTCACCCCTCCACTTT.

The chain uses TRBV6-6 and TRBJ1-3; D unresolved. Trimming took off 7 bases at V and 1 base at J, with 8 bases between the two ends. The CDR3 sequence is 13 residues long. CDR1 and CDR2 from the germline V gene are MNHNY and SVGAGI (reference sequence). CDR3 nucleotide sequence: TGTGCCAGCATACCGGGGTCTGGAAACACCATATATTTT. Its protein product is CASIPGSGNTIYF.

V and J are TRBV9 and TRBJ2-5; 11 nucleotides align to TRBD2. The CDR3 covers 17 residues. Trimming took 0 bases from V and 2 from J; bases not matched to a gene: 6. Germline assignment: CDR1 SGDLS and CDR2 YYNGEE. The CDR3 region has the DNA TGTGCCAGCAGCGTAGCGGCCGGGACTAGCGGTCAAGAGACCCAGTACTTC. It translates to CASSVAAGTSGQETQYF.

In nucleotides, the CDR3 is TGTGCCAGCAGCTTGATACCGGGACAGACTCCCTCCTACACCTTC. This translates into CASSLIPGQTPSYTF. The V gene is TRBV7-3, the J gene TRBJ1-2; 7 bases are shared with TRBD1. Trimming cost V 3 bases and J 10 bases; bases outside gene matches: 14. The length of the CDR3 is 15 residues. CDR1 is SGHTA, CDR2 FQGTGA, per germline.

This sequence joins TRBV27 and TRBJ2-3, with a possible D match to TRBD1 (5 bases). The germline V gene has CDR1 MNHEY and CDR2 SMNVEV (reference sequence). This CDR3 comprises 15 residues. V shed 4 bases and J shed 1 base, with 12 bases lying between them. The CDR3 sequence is CASSSNGAGTDTQYF. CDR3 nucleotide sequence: TGTGCCAGCAGTTCCAATGGGGCAGGCACAGATACGCAGTATTTT.